The rows below give T cell receptor beta chains drawn from one sample of a study of shared clonotypes between healthy human individuals. Assay used: immunoSEQ multiplex PCR; TCRdb lists only in-frame clones, some missing. The sample includes more than 2,000,000 clones, 90% to 95% of them seen just once. Material: naive CD4+ T cells from PBMCs. The receptors shown here come from a man aged 18 to 29 in good health. Some clones in this sample may be carry-over from other donors' samples. CDR3s include the opening cysteine and the closing phenylalanine or tryptophan. D genes are given only for firm matches. Size is omitted from some rows. Given values are once, few, many or a class for expanded clones.

V gene	clone size	J gene	D gene	CDR3 DNA	CDR3 protein
TRBV4-1	once	TRBJ2-3	TRBD2	TGCGCCAGCAGCCTTGGACTAGCGGGAGTGTCGATCCCCGCATTTACGCCAGATACGCAGTATTTT	CASSLGLAGVSIPAFTPDTQYF
TRBV10-3	-	TRBJ1-5	TRBD1	TGTGCCATCAGCAACAGGGGTGATAGCAATCAGCCCCAGCATTTT	CAISNRGDSNQPQHF
TRBV6-5	-	TRBJ2-7	TRBD1	TGTGCCAGCAGCGCAGACAGGGGAAGCTCCTACGAGCAGTACTTC	CASSADRGSSYEQYF
TRBV19	-	TRBJ2-3	-	TGTGCCAGTAGTATAGATCACTCATCCTCTAGCACAGATACGCAGTATTTT	CASSIDHSSSSTDTQYF
TRBV7-9	-	TRBJ1-1	-	TGTGCCAGCAGCACCCACCCAATGAACACTGAAGCTTTCTTT	CASSTHPMNTEAFF
TRBV28	-	TRBJ1-1	-	TGTGCCAGCAGTTTACGCCGGGGAGGTGTCACTGAAGCTTTCTTT	CASSLRRGGVTEAFF
TRBV6-1	once	TRBJ1-2	-	TGTGCCAGCAGTGAAGGTATGAGCTATGGCTACACCTTC	CASSEGMSYGYTF
TRBV5-1	-	TRBJ1-3	TRBD1	TGCGCCAGCAGCTTGGGACAGGGTTTCTCTGGAAACACCATATATTTT	CASSLGQGFSGNTIYF
TRBV5-1	once	TRBJ2-5	-	TGCGCCAGCGGCCCTCAACCGGGACAAGGAGAGACCCAGTACTTC	CASGPQPGQGETQYF
TRBV12-5	once	TRBJ2-5	-	TGTGCTAGTGGTCGGGACGGGCAAGAGACCCAGTACTTC	CASGRDGQETQYF
TRBV28	-	TRBJ1-1	TRBD1	TGTGCCAGCAGTCCGGGACAGGGAGCGGACACTGAAGCTTTCTTT	CASSPGQGADTEAFF
TRBV9	-	TRBJ2-1	-	TGTGCCAGCAGCGTAAACTCAGGGGCCTCGTTGGGGGAGCAGTTCTTC	CASSVNSGASLGEQFF
TRBV7-9	once	TRBJ1-1	-	TGTGCCAGCAGCTCTAGCGGAGGGATTGAGGCTTTCTTT	CASSSSGGIEAFF
TRBV5-1	-	TRBJ2-7	-	TGCGCCAGCAGCTTGGCCGAAGAGGGGCGCGAGCAGTACTTC	CASSLAEEGREQYF
TRBV11-2	-	TRBJ1-3	TRBD1	TGTGCCAGCAGCCGGCGACAGGGGGAATCTGGAAACACCATATATTTT	CASSRRQGESGNTIYF
TRBV7-9	-	TRBJ2-1	TRBD2	TGTGCCAGCAGCCTACGGACTAGCGGGACGACCTACAATGAGCAGTTCTTC	CASSLRTSGTTYNEQFF
TRBV28	-	TRBJ2-4	-	TGTGCCAGCAGTTCCGCTGGGGCTAACCGAAACATTCAGTACTTC	CASSSAGANRNIQYF
TRBV7-3	-	TRBJ2-7	-	TGTGCCAGCAGCTCGGGGGCCTCCTACGAGCAGTACTTC	CASSSGASYEQYF
TRBV5-4	-	TRBJ2-5	-	TGTGCCAGCAGCTTTTTTGGGACGCAAGAGACCCAGTACTTC	CASSFFGTQETQYF
TRBV10-3	once	TRBJ2-1	TRBD1	TGTGCCATCGGAGGACAGGGCCCGAGCTCCTACAATGAGCAGTTCTTC	CAIGGQGPSSYNEQFF
TRBV1	once	TRBJ2-7	-	TGCACCAGCAGCCAACCGGGACTAGCTATCTACGAGCAGTACTTC	CTSSQPGLAIYEQYF
TRBV4-1	-	TRBJ2-3	TRBD2	TGCGCCAGCAGCCCCCGCCTAGCGGGAGGCCACGTTCAACCTGGTACGCAGTATTTT	CASSPRLAGGHVQPGTQYF
TRBV5-1	-	TRBJ2-7	TRBD2	TGCGCCAGCAGCTTGGTAGCGGGAGCAGGATACGAGCAGTACTTC	CASSLVAGAGYEQYF
TRBV5-1	-	TRBJ1-1	-	TGCGCCAGCAACCCGGAGCTGGTGAACACTGAAGCTTTCTTT	CASNPELVNTEAFF
TRBV6-6	-	TRBJ2-5	-	TGTGCCAGCAGTTCAAGTCGAGGCGTGGAGACCCAGTACTTC	CASSSSRGVETQYF
TRBV5-1	-	TRBJ2-2	-	TGCGCCAGCAGCTGGGGGATCTCGAACACCGGGGAGCTGTTTTTT	CASSWGISNTGELFF
TRBV18	-	TRBJ1-3	-	TGTGCCAGCTCACCAGGGGTCCCCTCTGGAAACACCATATATTTT	CASSPGVPSGNTIYF
TRBV5-1	-	TRBJ2-7	-	TGCGCCAGCAGCCCCGGGACGGCGGGCTACGAGCAGTACTTC	CASSPGTAGYEQYF
TRBV5-1	once	TRBJ2-4	TRBD2	TGCGCCAGCAGCGTCGTAAGTGGCGGGAGCGGAAACATTCAGTACTTC	CASSVVSGGSGNIQYF
TRBV6-6	-	TRBJ1-2	-	TGTGCCAGCAGTTACCCCAGGGACTTGGGGTCGGGCTACACCTTC	CASSYPRDLGSGYTF
TRBV7-9	-	TRBJ2-3	TRBD2	TGTGCCAGCAGCCAGGGACTAGCGGGAGTGGTAGATACGCAGTATTTT	CASSQGLAGVVDTQYF